One T cell receptor beta chain is described in this entry. No cognate antigen has been identified for it. Per-nucleotide qualities are absent, and no much larger clonotype sits a single base away. Reading the label with the study, this specimen's time point is: pre-treatment sample, taken before nivolumab and TIL therapy. The baseline tumor samples, taken from the same resection that was used to grow TIL, were excised metastases, most often pleural nodules or supraclavicular lymph nodes. Before any PD-1/PD-L1 blockade was given, tumors were harvested, nivolumab was then administered, and patients who progressed went on to receive lymphodepletion, an infusion of expanded TIL, and IL-2. A phase I trial run at two centers enrolled adults with stage 4 NSCLC between October 2017 and January 2020. The samples were obtained from a phase I trial that was single-arm and open-label and tested tumor-infiltrating lymphocyte therapy combined with nivolumab in advanced non-small cell lung cancer. For each resected tumor, portions were snap-frozen in liquid nitrogen and kept at -80 degrees C. Tumor regions of interest were selected on H&E sections using laser-capture macrodissection, ground into roughly 15 mg aliquots, and extracted using Qiagen Allprep kits.

Trimming leaves V shorter by 5 bases and J shorter by 5 bases, with the junction holding 8 bases beyond the gene matches. The CDR3 runs 15 residues from the cysteine to the phenylalanine. This entry keeps only the CDR3 DNA: 45 bases, framed from base 1. The germline V gene supplies CDR1 SGHNT and CDR2 YENEEA. Using bias-controlled multiplex PCR with the immunoSEQ v3 hsTCRB kit, the TCR beta CDR3 regions were amplified from genomic DNA. TCR libraries were sequenced on an Illumina NextSeq 500 to approximately 2 million read pairs for survey level or roughly 4.5-6.5 million for deep level. The paper's processing steps were these. V, D and J genes were assigned, non-productive sequences were removed, and clonality was reported by immunoSEQ Analyzer software. Repertoires were compared by productive Simpson clonality and by the Morisita overlap index of productive TRB rearrangements between infused TIL and blood. TCRdb took over this immuneACCESS table, retaining in-frame rearrangements with V and J assigned. Such tables are incomplete; in checked studies, under half of the missing clones stem from an unresolved V gene, and the remainder is unexplained. V, J and clone size are taken as reported in that table, and D and trimming were inferred from the DNA itself. This sample holds 45,000 to 60,000 clones; around 64% were observed only once. The ten largest make up roughly 5.6% of the sample.

These data originate in a study of TIL therapy for anti-PD-1-resistant metastatic lung cancer (dated by TCRdb to the early 2020s). The study in broad terms: A median age of approximately 55 years (range roughly 35-75) and a median tumor PD-L1 proportion score of roughly 5.8% were recorded among enrolled patients. Most of the cohort had lung adenocarcinoma, a few tumors were EGFR-mutant and two were ALK-rearranged, and half of the patients were current or former smokers. A median non-synonymous tumor mutation burden of 1.5 mutations per megabase was determined across the cohort by whole-exome sequencing. T cell receptor beta sequencing of tumor and peripheral blood was used to follow clonotypes across the tumor, the expanded TIL product and serial blood samples.

Overall study outcomes, separate from this receptor: The study protocol defined all tumor marker inferences as exploratory. Clonal turnover during TIL culture was high, and many clones enriched in the product were not detected in the baseline tumor, suggesting clonal contraction instead of faithful expansion. The cohort was highly selected, with more treatment-naive, never-smoker and oncogene-addicted patients than typical, limiting generalizability. Higher clonality and lower diversity were observed in expanded TIL cultures than in baseline intratumoral T cells (median clonality 6% vs 31%, p < 0.0001).

The clonotype was recovered from a person between 30 and 80 years old with non-small cell lung cancer. The input for sequencing was tumor tissue, taken at baseline. The chain links TRBV11-3 with TRBJ1-2; a stretch of 10 junction bases matches TRBD1. The CDR3 reads as follows: CASSTGQGGWYGYTF. At the DNA level, the sequence is TGTGCCAGCAGCACAGGACAGGGGGGGTGGTATGGCTACACCTTC. The variable domain in full, with residues beyond the CDR3 obtained from the reference TRBV11-3 and TRBJ1-2 genes, is EAGVVQSPRYKIIEKKQPVAFWCNPISGHNTLYWYLQNLGQGPELLIRYENEEAVDDSQLPKDRFSAERLKGVDSTLKIQPAELGDSAVYLCASSTGQGGWYGYTFGSGTRLTVV.